What follows is one T cell receptor (beta chain) and its context. The sample originates from a study of Tregs in tolerant kidney transplant recipients. There are 14 residues in the CDR3. In germline, CDR1 is SGHNT, CDR2 YYREEE (reference sequence). With V trimmed by 5 bases and J by 10 bases, 14 bases remained unmatched. TCRdb's table, derived via immunoSEQ multiplex PCR, lists solely in-frame clones and lacks some. The sample has roughly 70,000 clones, roughly 89% seen once. Input material: CD4+ T cells from blood. The sequence came from a human donor in good health. The V and J genes are TRBV5-4 and TRBJ1-2; TRBD1 matches 7 bases. CDR3 DNA sequence: TGTGCCAGCAGTTCGACAGGGAAGAACGAACACTACACCTTC. It codes for CASSSTGKNEHYTF.